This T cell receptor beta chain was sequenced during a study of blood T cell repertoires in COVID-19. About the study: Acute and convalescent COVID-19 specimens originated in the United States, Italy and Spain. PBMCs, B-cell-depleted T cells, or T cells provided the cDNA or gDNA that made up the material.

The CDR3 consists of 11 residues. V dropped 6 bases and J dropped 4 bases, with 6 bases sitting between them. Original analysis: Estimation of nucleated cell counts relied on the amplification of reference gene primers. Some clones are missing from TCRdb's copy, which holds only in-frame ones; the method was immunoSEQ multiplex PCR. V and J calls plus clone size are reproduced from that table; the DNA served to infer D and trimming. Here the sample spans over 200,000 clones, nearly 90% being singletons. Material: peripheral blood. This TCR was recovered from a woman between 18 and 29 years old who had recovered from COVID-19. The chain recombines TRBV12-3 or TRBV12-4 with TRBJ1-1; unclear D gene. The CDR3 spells CASSSPTEAFF. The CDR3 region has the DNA TGTGCCAGCAGCTCCCCCACTGAAGCTTTCTTT.